This T cell receptor (beta chain) was observed in a study of CD8 T cells in ankylosing spondylitis. Study observations and caveats: Disease-linked clones displayed a CD8+ phenotype and appeared relatively rarely in peripheral blood. Seemingly distinctive of ankylosing spondylitis blood was a TCR beta motif formed by eight highly homologous variants.

Of note for this clonotype: Antigen specificity is unknown.

In making TCR beta libraries, quantitative 5'-RACE with molecular barcodes was used. From the 5' RACE reads, TCRdb called clonotypes with MiXCR, one entry per CDR3 protein. The sample carries hundreds of thousands of distinct CDR3 sequences, around 11% recorded once. The CDR3 has 16 residues. V was cut by 1 base and J by 0 bases, with 8 bases left in between. Germline V lookup: CDR1 SGHRS, CDR2 YFSETQ. The receptor's source is a male donor with ankylosing spondylitis. V usage is TRBV5-1 and J usage is TRBJ2-6, with no clear D. The source material was blood, either unsorted or a sorted T cell fraction (not recorded which). CDR3: CASSLPDSSGANVLTF. The CDR3 region has the DNA TGCGCCAGCAGCTTGCCAGATTCCTCTGGGGCCAACGTCCTGACTTTC.